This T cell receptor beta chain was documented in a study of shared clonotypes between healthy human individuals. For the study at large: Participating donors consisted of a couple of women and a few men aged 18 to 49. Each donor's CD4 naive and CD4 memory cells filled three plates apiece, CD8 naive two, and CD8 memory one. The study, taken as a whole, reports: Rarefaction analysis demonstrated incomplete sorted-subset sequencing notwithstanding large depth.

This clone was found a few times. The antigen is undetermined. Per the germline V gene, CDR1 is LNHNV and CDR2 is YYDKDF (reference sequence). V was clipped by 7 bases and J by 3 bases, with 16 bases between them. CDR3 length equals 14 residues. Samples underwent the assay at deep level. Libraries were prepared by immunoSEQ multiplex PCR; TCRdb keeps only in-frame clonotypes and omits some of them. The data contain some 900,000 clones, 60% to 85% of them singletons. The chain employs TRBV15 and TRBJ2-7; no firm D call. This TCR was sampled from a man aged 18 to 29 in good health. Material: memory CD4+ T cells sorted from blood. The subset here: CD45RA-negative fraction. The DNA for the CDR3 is TGTGCCACCATTTCGACTCGTCCCGGCTACGAGCAGTACTTC. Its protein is CATISTRPGYEQYF.